These 26 T cell receptor beta chains originate from one sample sequenced in a study of T cell repertoires in cytomegalovirus infection (dated by TCRdb to between 2019 and 2020). The sequencing machine was an Illumina HiSeq 1500. TCRdb trimmed public reads at Q25 via fastp, called clones via MiXCR and kept in-frame beta chains. Every entry covers one CDR3 protein and lists the most common genes and DNA from its rows. The sample profile shows roughly 320,000 distinct CDR3 sequences; roughly 9.5% of them were found once. The top ten clonotypes cover 4.3% of the sample. Sample: PBMCs. The receptors here all came from a human donor in good health (CMV status not recorded). Some clones in this sample may be carry-over from other donors' samples.

V is TRBV28 and J is TRBJ1-1; D ambiguous. Germline V gene data show CDR1 as MDHEN and CDR2 as SYDVKM. The V end was cut by 3 bases, the J end by 0 bases, with 11 bases between. The CDR3 spans 15 residues. This CDR3 is CASSFHTAMNTEAFF. The DNA of the CDR3 is TGTGCCAGCAGTTTCCATACGGCTATGAACACTGAAGCTTTCTTT. Supplemented by reference TRBV28 and TRBJ1-1, the full variable domain reads DVKVTQSSRYLVKRTGEKVFLECVQDMDHENMFWYRQDPGLGLRLIYFSYDVKMKEKGDIPEGYSVSREKKERFSLILESASTNQTSMYLCASSFHTAMNTEAFFGQGTRLTVV.

This clonotype was counted between two and nine times. The chain carries TRBV4-2 and TRBJ2-1; 10 bases line up with TRBD2. This CDR3 comprises 15 residues. V shed 3 bases and J 9 bases; nucleotides not matched to a gene: 8. Germline CDR1 is LGHNA and CDR2 is YNFKEQ. The chain's CDR3 is CASSQAGTSEIEQFF. The DNA for the CDR3 is TGTGCCAGCAGCCAGGCCGGGACTAGCGAGATTGAGCAGTTCTTC.

This clonotype was seen a handful of times. V gene TRBV5-1 combines with J gene TRBJ2-1; 7 bases line up with TRBD2. V gave up 0 bases and J gave up 9 bases; unmatched junction bases: 3. CDR3 size: 13 residues. Per the germline V gene, CDR1 is SGHRS and CDR2 is YFSETQ. The DNA of the CDR3 is TGCGCCAGCAGCTTGGAGCCTAGCGGTGAGCAGTTCTTC. Translated: CASSLEPSGEQFF.

This clonotype was observed a few times. The chain links TRBV19 to TRBJ1-1; D is possibly TRBD1 (5 bases). CDR3 length equals 12 residues. The V end lost 7 bases, the J end lost 6 bases, and 12 bases lay between the germline ends. Germline lookup yields CDR1 LNHDA and CDR2 SQIVND (reference sequence). This chain's CDR3 is CASKARVSEAFF. CDR3 DNA: TGTGCCAGTAAGGCCAGGGTCTCTGAAGCTTTCTTT.

The chain carries TRBV6-5 and TRBJ1-2; D might be TRBD1 (6 bases). V lost 4 bases and J lost 8, with 14 bases in between. The CDR3 totals 13 residues. CDR1 is MNHEY, CDR2 SVGAGI, per germline. This chain's CDR3 is CASSSTTGPGYTF. As DNA, the CDR3 is TGTGCCAGCAGTTCGACCACAGGGCCGGGCTACACCTTC.

At least ten counts were recorded for this clonotype. The chain combines TRBV7-3 with TRBJ2-3, with D perhaps TRBD2 (7 bases). Trimming shortened V by 0 bases and J by 4 bases, and 17 bases separated the two germline ends. There are 17 residues in the CDR3. Germline CDR1 and CDR2: SGHTA and FQGTGA. The CDR3 sequence is CASSLTPRGATADTQYF. DNA for the CDR3: TGTGCCAGCAGCTTAACACCCCGGGGGGCGACGGCAGATACGCAGTATTTT.

For the CDR3, the DNA is TGTGCCAGCACGCCGCCCCGCGGCGGGGGCCGGGCACGAGAGACCCAGTACTTC. Encoded protein: CASTPPRGGGRARETQYF. V usage is TRBV7-3 and J usage is TRBJ2-5, with D perhaps matching TRBD2 (7 bases). Looked up from germline, CDR1 is SGHTA and CDR2 is FQGTGA. CDR3 size: 18 residues. Deletions cut 7 bases from V and 4 bases from J, with 28 bases between.

In this sample, this clonotype turned up many times. The chain combines TRBV7-2 with TRBJ1-6; D gene ambiguous. V lost 2 bases and J lost 4, with 12 bases in between. Germline values: CDR1 SGHTA, CDR2 FQGNSA. There are 16 residues in the CDR3. The CDR3 here is CASSLMASLYNSPLHF. CDR3 coding DNA: TGTGCCAGCAGCTTAATGGCCAGCTTATATAATTCACCCCTCCACTTT.

This clonotype was observed a few times. This CDR3 reads CASSQGPGGHNEQFF. The CDR3 DNA sequence: TGCGCCAGCAGCCAAGGGCCGGGGGGCCACAATGAGCAGTTCTTC. This chain joins TRBV4-1 and TRBJ2-1, with D maybe TRBD2 (7 bases). V dropped 1 base and J dropped 5 bases, with 12 bases sitting between them. CDR1 and CDR2 from the germline V gene are MGHRA and YSYEKL. The CDR3 spans 15 residues.

The sample holds many counts of this clonotype. The chain links TRBV7-6 to TRBJ1-2; no clear D. Trimming took 5 bases from V and 7 from J, leaving 20 bases between them. The CDR3 has 15 residues. Germline V gives CDR1 SGHVS, CDR2 FNYEAQ. CDR3 protein: CASSPLTLGGGGYTF. Written as DNA, the CDR3 is TGTGCCAGCAGCCCCCTTACCCTGGGAGGTGGTGGCTACACCTTC.

This clonotype occurred a few times. This sequence joins TRBV3-1 and TRBJ2-7; no clear D gene. Germline V gene lookup returns CDR1 LGHDT and CDR2 YNNKEL (reference sequence). Trimming pared 4 bases from V and 7 bases from J, leaving 11 bases between. CDR3 size: 12 residues. Here the CDR3 reads CASSLRFGEQYF. CDR3 nucleotide sequence: TGTGCCAGCAGCCTACGATTCGGGGAGCAGTACTTC.

V gene TRBV20-1 combines with J gene TRBJ1-3; D unclear. CDR1 and CDR2 from the germline V gene are DFQATT and SNEGSKA (reference sequence). CDR3 length equals 14 residues. The V and J ends lost 4 bases and 0 bases respectively, with 10 bases between them. As DNA, the CDR3 is TGCAGTGCTATCTCGGTTAGCTCTGGAAACACCATATATTTT. Its protein product is CSAISVSSGNTIYF.

In its sample, this clonotype was seen many times. The chain uses TRBV7-2 and TRBJ2-7; D might be TRBD1 or TRBD2, each matching 5 bases. The CDR3 spans 15 residues. Germline CDR1 and CDR2: SGHTA and FQGNSA. Trimming cost V 3 bases and J 7 bases, with 19 bases left between them. The CDR3 nucleotides read TGTGCCAGCAGCTTTTCGGGGCCCCAGTATGGGGAGCAGTACTTC. Its protein product is CASSFSGPQYGEQYF.

The J gene is TRBJ1-1, the V gene TRBV19, with D perhaps TRBD1 (6 bases). The CDR3 is 13 residues long. The V end was cut by 3 bases, the J end by 8 bases, with 13 bases between. The germline V gene encodes CDR1 LNHDA and CDR2 SQIVND (reference sequence). CDR3 residues: CASSIGQLGEAFF. DNA for the CDR3: TGTGCCAGTAGTATCGGACAGTTAGGGGAAGCTTTCTTT. The whole variable domain, remainder taken from reference TRBV19 and TRBJ1-1, is DGGITQSPKYLFRKEGQNVTLSCEQNLNHDAMYWYRQDPGQGLRLIYYSQIVNDFQKGDIAEGYSVSREKKESFPLTVTSAQKNPTAFYLCASSIGQLGEAFFGQGTRLTVV.

The table lists this clonotype with a few counts. The CDR3 region is CASPPGLEGPGELFF. The CDR3 DNA sequence: TGTGCCAGCCCCCCGGGACTAGAGGGTCCCGGGGAGCTGTTTTTT. The chain recombines TRBV7-4 with TRBJ2-2, with 8 bases lining up with TRBD2. The germline gives CDR1 SGHVT, CDR2 SQSDAQ. This CDR3 has 15 residues. V was clipped by 8 bases and J by 6 bases; unmatched bases: 11.

There are many counts of this clonotype. V usage is TRBV27 and J usage is TRBJ1-5, with TRBD1 matching 7 bases. The CDR3 is 19 amino acids. Trimming cost V 5 bases and J 0 bases; bases outside gene matches: 16. Germline CDR1 is MNHEY and CDR2 is SMNVEV (reference sequence). The CDR3 sequence: CASSLLGPGGYSSNQPQHF. In DNA form, the CDR3 reads TGTGCCAGCAGTCTCCTTGGGCCAGGGGGGTATAGTAGCAATCAGCCCCAGCATTTT.

This clonotype has a count of ten or more. The rearrangement joins TRBV7-2 to TRBJ1-1; a possible D gene is TRBD1 (6 bases). Trimming left V 5 bases short and J 4 bases short, with 11 bases between. CDR3 length: 13 amino acids. Germline V CDR1 and CDR2: SGHTA, FQGNSA. The CDR3 DNA is TGTGCCAGCAGCAGAGGACAGTCCACTGAAGCTTTCTTT. This encodes CASSRGQSTEAFF. Combining the CDR3 with reference TRBV7-2 and TRBJ1-1 gives the whole variable domain GAGVSQSPSNKVTEKGKDVELRCDPISGHTALYWYRQSLGQGLEFLIYFQGNSAPDKSGLPSDRFSAERTGGSVSTLTIQRTQQEDSAVYLCASSRGQSTEAFFGQGTRLTVV.

This clonotype has more than one count but fewer than ten. V usage is TRBV20-1 and J usage is TRBJ1-2; no reliable D call. CDR1 DFQATT and CDR2 SNEGSKA come from the germline V gene (reference sequence). This CDR3 contains 15 residues. Trimming cost V 0 bases and J 0 bases, with 11 bases left between them. The CDR3 bases are TGCAGTGCTAGAGATGGTGGAAGAGCTAACTATGGCTACACCTTC. Its protein is CSARDGGRANYGYTF.

The chain links TRBV18 to TRBJ2-3; TRBD2 matches at 9 bases. V dropped 5 bases and J dropped 2; count of bases not matched to a gene: 11. CDR3 length: 17 amino acids. The germline CDR1 and CDR2 sequences are KGHSH and LQKENI. CDR3 nucleotides: TGTGCCAGCTCATCCTCGGGCCTAGCGGGATTCACAGATACGCAGTATTTT. Translation gives CASSSSGLAGFTDTQYF.

Only a few counts were recorded for this clonotype. The chain uses TRBV18 and TRBJ1-6, with D unresolved. The germline gives CDR1 KGHSH, CDR2 LQKENI. The CDR3 is made up of 15 amino acids. V gave up 2 bases and J gave up 5 bases, with 10 bases separating them. The CDR3 coding sequence is TGTGCCAGCTCACCAGAGGCCAGTCATAATTCACCCCTCCACTTT. Its translation is CASSPEASHNSPLHF.

This clonotype was counted ten times or more. The chain recombines TRBV6-2 or TRBV6-3 with TRBJ2-2; 7 bases align to TRBD1. The CDR3 is made up of 17 amino acids. CDR1 is MNHEY, CDR2 SVGEGT, per germline. V shed 5 bases and J 5 bases; nucleotides not matched to a gene: 14. The CDR3 loop reads CASSQQGLFVETGELFF. Written as DNA, the CDR3 is TGTGCCAGCAGTCAACAGGGGCTGTTCGTTGAAACCGGGGAGCTGTTTTTT.

At least ten counts were recorded for this clonotype. This chain joins TRBV6-2 or TRBV6-3 and TRBJ2-7, with TRBD1 identical over 10 bases. V lost 5 bases to trimming and J lost 5 bases; unmatched junction nucleotides: 9. The CDR3 runs to 15 residues. The germline CDR1 and CDR2 sequences are MNHEY and SVGEGT. The CDR3 loop reads CASSPMDRGAHEQYF. The CDR3 coding sequence is TGTGCCAGCAGTCCGATGGACAGGGGGGCTCACGAGCAGTACTTC.

The chain carries TRBV18 and TRBJ2-5, with D perhaps matching TRBD2 (5 bases). The CDR3 spans 14 residues. V was clipped by 3 bases and J by 4 bases, with 12 bases between them. Germline CDR1 and CDR2: KGHSH and LQKENI. This chain's CDR3 is CASSPRLTRETQYF. For the CDR3, the DNA is TGTGCCAGCTCACCTCGACTAACGCGAGAGACCCAGTACTTC.

Many counts were recorded for this clonotype. V usage is TRBV7-6 and J usage is TRBJ1-5; D might be TRBD1 (5 bases). Deletions cut 5 bases from V and 3 bases from J, with 17 bases between. This CDR3 contains 16 residues. The germline V gene encodes CDR1 SGHVS and CDR2 FNYEAQ. CDR3 amino acids: CASSTQPGGANQPQHF. The CDR3 DNA reads TGTGCCAGCAGCACCCAACCCGGAGGGGCCAATCAGCCCCAGCATTTT.

This clonotype occurred many times. This rearrangement joins TRBV7-2 to TRBJ1-2; D gene ambiguous. CDR3 length: 15 residues. Germline V lookup: CDR1 SGHTA, CDR2 FQGNSA. V was trimmed by 5 bases and J by 0 bases, leaving 13 bases between them. Written as DNA, the CDR3 is TGTGCCAGCAGCCCCCCGGGGAGACCTAACTATGGCTACACCTTC. This translates into CASSPPGRPNYGYTF.

This clonotype was detected many times. The rearrangement links TRBV27 to TRBJ2-1, with 8 bases aligning to TRBD2. This CDR3 is built from 16 residues. J gave up 5 bases and V 2 bases, and 8 bases lay outside the gene matches. Germline V gene sequence: CDR1 MNHEY, CDR2 SMNVEV (reference sequence). The CDR3 DNA sequence: TGTGCCAGCAGTTTACTACCCGGGAGGGAGGACAATGAGCAGTTCTTC. It yields the protein CASSLLPGREDNEQFF.